The following is a T cell receptor beta chain sequence with its context. This record belongs to a study of blood T cell repertoires in COVID-19. V was trimmed by 4 bases and J by 3 bases, leaving 13 bases between them. Germline V gene sequence: CDR1 SGHNT, CDR2 YYREEE (reference sequence). CDR3 length equals 14 residues. Here immunoSEQ multiplex PCR was the method, and the copy in TCRdb shows in-frame clones only, minus some. The sample yields approximately 500,000 clones, about 88% seen once. This chain joins TRBV5-4 and TRBJ2-5; tentatively, D is TRBD2 (8 bases). The receptor comes from a man aged 18-30 years with COVID-19, enrolled during active disease. The sample was peripheral blood. CDR3 DNA sequence: TGTGCCAGCAGCCTTAGCGGGACAGAAGAGACCCAGTACTTC. It yields the protein CASSLSGTEETQYF.